The clone carrying this T cell receptor beta chain was seen repeatedly, ten times or more. Assay: immunoSEQ multiplex PCR; the TCRdb copy retains only in-frame clones and omits some. Here the sample spans around 250,000 clones, 89% being singletons. The entry originates in a study of blood T cell repertoires in COVID-19. Germline-derived CDR1 and CDR2 are SGHDN and FVKESK. V was pared by 1 base and J by 8 bases, with 11 bases of the junction left unmatched. This CDR3 has 17 amino acids. The source is a woman in her forties who had recovered from COVID-19. The V call is TRBV14, the J call TRBJ2-1, with 10 positions matching TRBD2. The sample consisted of peripheral blood. The CDR3 sequence is CASSQGRASGRYDEQFF. The CDR3 region has the DNA TGTGCCAGCAGCCAAGGGAGAGCTAGCGGGAGATATGATGAGCAGTTCTTC.